This T cell receptor (beta chain) was obtained from a study of post-analysis software for immune sequencing data. A note on this clonotype: The target antigen is unknown.

The length of the CDR3 is 16 residues. Germline V CDR1 and CDR2: SGHRS, YFSETQ. V lost 7 bases, J lost 4 bases, and 23 bases lay in between. Broader study findings: Patients showed TRBV5-6, TRBV5-1 and TRBV20-1 among 4 or 5 TRBV segments more frequent than in controls.

TCR beta libraries were prepared from cDNA with unique molecular identifiers. Between about 0.85 and 11 million T cells gave rise to some 490,000 cDNA molecules. One entry per CDR3 protein, called by TCRdb with MiXCR from the PCR reads. The profile shows approximately 460,000 distinct CDR3 sequences, roughly 45% of them singletons. This rearrangement joins TRBV5-1 to TRBJ1-1, with a tentative D call TRBD1 (5 bases). Sequencing was carried out using blood. This sequence originates from a girl aged 5 to 17 with multiple sclerosis. CDR3 bases: TGCGCCAGCTTGATGGTTGCGGGGGATACTAGCACTGAAGCTTTCTTT. This codes for CASLMVAGDTSTEAFF. The variable domain in full, completed from reference TRBV5-1 and TRBJ1-1, reads KAGVTQTPRYLIKTRGQQVTLSCSPISGHRSVSWYQQTPGQGLQFLFEYFSETQRNKGNFPGRFSGRQFSNSRSEMNVSTLELGDSALYLCASLMVAGDTSTEAFFGQGTRLTVV.